The 6 T cell receptor beta chains given below trace back to one sample, sequenced in a study of blood T cell repertoires in COVID-19. TCRdb's copy holds only in-frame clones and misses some; the assay was immunoSEQ multiplex PCR. The sample includes approximately 250,000 clones, 75% to 90% of them seen just once. The sequencing sample was made of peripheral blood. The receptors were gathered from a woman aged 70-85 years with COVID-19, enrolled during active disease.

The table lists this clone with a count of one. This rearrangement joins TRBV5-6 to TRBJ1-3; D is unclear. Germline V gene sequence: CDR1 SGHDT, CDR2 YYEEEE. Trimming took 2 bases from V and 0 from J, leaving 12 bases between them. The CDR3 is 16 residues long. The CDR3 coding sequence is TGTGCCAGCAGCTTAATTTTAAGCGGCTCTGGAAACACCATATATTTT. It is translated as CASSLILSGSGNTIYF.

The chain couples TRBV28 to TRBJ2-7; TRBD1 aligns across 8 bases. The germline V gene has CDR1 MDHEN and CDR2 SYDVKM. The CDR3 sequence is 16 residues long. The V segment lost 4 bases and the J segment 1 base; nucleotides outside the gene matches: 9. CDR3 bases: TGTGCCAGCAGTTCCCCACCGGGACAGGCATCCTACGAGCAGTACTTC. The encoded protein is CASSSPPGQASYEQYF. Full variable domain (missing parts from reference TRBV28 and TRBJ2-7): DVKVTQSSRYLVKRTGEKVFLECVQDMDHENMFWYRQDPGLGLRLIYFSYDVKMKEKGDIPEGYSVSREKKERFSLILESASTNQTSMYLCASSSPPGQASYEQYFGPGTRLTVT.

The chain employs TRBV4-2 and TRBJ1-5, with 9 bases fitting TRBD1. CDR3 length: 15 amino acids. Germline V gene sequence: CDR1 LGHNA, CDR2 YNFKEQ. The J segment lost 3 bases and the V segment lost 6 bases, leaving 6 bases of the junction unmatched. Written as DNA, the CDR3 is TGTGCCAGCAGGCCTACAGGGGGCGACAATCAGCCCCAGCATTTT. Protein: CASRPTGGDNQPQHF.

The V and J genes are TRBV6-6 and TRBJ2-7; TRBD2 matches at 13 bases. There are 15 residues in the CDR3. Unmatched junction bases numbered 1, after V lost 2 bases and J lost 3 bases. The germline gives CDR1 MNHNY, CDR2 SVGAGI (reference sequence). The DNA of the CDR3 is TGTGCCAGCAGTTACGGACTAGCGGGGGACTACGAGCAGTACTTC. Translation: CASSYGLAGDYEQYF.

The chain uses TRBV27 and TRBJ2-3; 8 bases agree with TRBD1. The CDR3 spans 16 residues. In germline, CDR1 is MNHEY, CDR2 SMNVEV (reference sequence). With V trimmed by 6 bases and J by 1 base, 9 bases remained unmatched. DNA for the CDR3: TGTGCCAGCAGCGAAGGCCCAGGGGGCGGCACAGATACGCAGTATTTT. It encodes CASSEGPGGGTDTQYF.

The V gene is TRBV4-3, the J gene TRBJ2-7, with D tentatively TRBD2 (6 bases). The length of the CDR3 is 16 residues. Germline CDR1 reads LGHNA; CDR2 reads YSLEER. V lost 0 bases and J 3 bases, leaving 15 bases between the germline ends. CDR3 nucleotide sequence: TGCGCCAGCAGCCAAGATACGGAGGGTCCCCACTACGAGCAGTACTTC. Encoded protein: CASSQDTEGPHYEQYF.